This T cell receptor beta chain was captured in a study of blood T cell repertoires in COVID-19. Overall study: Sources were T cells, B-cell-depleted T cells, or PBMCs; the material itself was cDNA or gDNA.

In its sample, this clone is medium-sized. The same CDR3 arises from other DNA sequences in this sample as well. Using immunoSEQ multiplex PCR, the repertoire was profiled, and TCRdb retains in-frame clones only, with some absent. The sample consists of 25,000 to 40,000 clones, around 85% of them appearing once. The CDR3 extends over 14 amino acids. Germline CDR1 is MNHEY and CDR2 is SVGAGI. The J segment lost 6 bases and the V segment lost 6 bases, leaving 8 bases of the junction unmatched. This clonotype originated in a human donor in a cohort sampled during active COVID-19. This chain joins TRBV6-5 and TRBJ1-2; 9 bases line up with TRBD1. The material sequenced was peripheral blood. Here the CDR3 reads CASSLGQGNNGYTF. CDR3 nucleotide sequence: TGTGCCAGCAGCCTAGGACAGGGGAATAATGGCTACACCTTC.